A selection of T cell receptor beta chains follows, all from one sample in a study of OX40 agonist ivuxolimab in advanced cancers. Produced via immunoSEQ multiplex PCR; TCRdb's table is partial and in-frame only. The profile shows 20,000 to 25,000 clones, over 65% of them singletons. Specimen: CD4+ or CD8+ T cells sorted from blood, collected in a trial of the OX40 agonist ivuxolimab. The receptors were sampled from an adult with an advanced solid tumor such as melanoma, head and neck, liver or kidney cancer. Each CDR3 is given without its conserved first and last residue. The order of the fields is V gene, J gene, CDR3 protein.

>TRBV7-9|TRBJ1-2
ASSPTPGQGAFGYT
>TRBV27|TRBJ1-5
ASSWNRGNQPQH
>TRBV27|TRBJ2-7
ASSLGLSSEQY
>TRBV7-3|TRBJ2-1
ASSPVGGYNEQF
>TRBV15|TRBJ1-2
ATSRGRDGYT
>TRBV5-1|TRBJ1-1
ASSFTGPAEAF
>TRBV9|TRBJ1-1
ASSVDPIGVAGNTEAF
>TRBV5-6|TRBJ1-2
ASSLGETGGYT
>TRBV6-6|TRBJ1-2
ASSYSSQGGMVGYT
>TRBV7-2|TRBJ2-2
ASSLEASGRALMVGELF
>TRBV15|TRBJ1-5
ATSVYRADQPQH
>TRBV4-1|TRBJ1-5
ASSHGQGDQPQH
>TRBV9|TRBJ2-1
ASSRTPNEQF
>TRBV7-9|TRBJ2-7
ASSPESSYEQY
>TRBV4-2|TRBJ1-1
ASSQEGAATEAF
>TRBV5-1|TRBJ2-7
ASSLGNRAGNSYEQY
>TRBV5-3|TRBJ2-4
ARSPRTSGRGAKNIQY
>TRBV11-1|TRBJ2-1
ASSPIGLANNEQF
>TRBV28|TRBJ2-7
ASRDGDRGDEQY
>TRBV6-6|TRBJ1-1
ASRPGPRSEAF
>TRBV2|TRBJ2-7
AIPGQGVHEQY
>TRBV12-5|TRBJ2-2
ASGLWDTGELF
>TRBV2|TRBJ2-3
ASNGGLVTDTQY
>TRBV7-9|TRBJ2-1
ASSLASLAGDEQF
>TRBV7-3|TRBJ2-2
ASTLTSSAGELF
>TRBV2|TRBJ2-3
ASSEERWVTDTQY
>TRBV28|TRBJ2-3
ASSLRSSTDTQY
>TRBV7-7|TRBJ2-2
ASSPSRAGELF
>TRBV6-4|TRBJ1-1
ASSEETGVTEAF
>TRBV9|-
ASSVQLATGDNEQF
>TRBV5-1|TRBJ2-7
ASSPDLWTGGAYEQY
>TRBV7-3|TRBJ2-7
ASSPGTSLDEQY
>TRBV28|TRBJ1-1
ASIMGQGVNTEAF
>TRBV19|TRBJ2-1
ASSTGLAGDRIYNEQF
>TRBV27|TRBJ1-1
ASSPRTVGGAF
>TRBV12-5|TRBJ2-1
ASGLSMDNEQF
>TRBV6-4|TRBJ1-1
ASRMSGAGSEAF
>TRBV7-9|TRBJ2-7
ASSLGLNFEQY
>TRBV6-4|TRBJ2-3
ASAQGSTDTQY
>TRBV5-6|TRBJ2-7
ASSQSYEQY
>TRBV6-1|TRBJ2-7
ASSEVGQGAYEQY
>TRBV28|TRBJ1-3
ASSTGSGNTIY
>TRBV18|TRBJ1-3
ASSPSISSGNTIY
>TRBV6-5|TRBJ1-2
ASRSPGQLNYGYT